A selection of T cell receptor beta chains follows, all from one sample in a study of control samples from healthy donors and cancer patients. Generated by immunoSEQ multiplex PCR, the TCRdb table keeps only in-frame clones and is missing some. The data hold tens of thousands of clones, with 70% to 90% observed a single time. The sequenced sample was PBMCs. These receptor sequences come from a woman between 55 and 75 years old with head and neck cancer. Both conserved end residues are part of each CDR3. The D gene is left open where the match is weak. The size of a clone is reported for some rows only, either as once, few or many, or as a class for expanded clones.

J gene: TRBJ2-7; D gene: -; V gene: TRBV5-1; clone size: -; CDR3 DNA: TGCGCCAGCAGCTTGCTCGGGGGCGGTTCCTACGAGCAGTACTTC; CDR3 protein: CASSLLGGGSYEQYF
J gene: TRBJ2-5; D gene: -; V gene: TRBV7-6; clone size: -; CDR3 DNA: TGTGCCAGCAGCTCCAGGCGGGGCTATTCGTACCAAGAGACCCAGTACTTC; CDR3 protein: CASSSRRGYSYQETQYF
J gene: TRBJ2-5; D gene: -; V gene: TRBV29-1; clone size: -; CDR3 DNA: TGCAGCGTGGGGGCCCCTAGCGGCCGAAGCCAAGAGACCCAGTACTTC; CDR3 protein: CSVGAPSGRSQETQYF
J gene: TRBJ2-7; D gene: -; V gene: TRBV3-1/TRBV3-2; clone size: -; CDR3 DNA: TGTGCCAGCAGCCAAGCGGACCCCCTCATAAGTGAGCAGTACTTC; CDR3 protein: CASSQADPLISEQYF
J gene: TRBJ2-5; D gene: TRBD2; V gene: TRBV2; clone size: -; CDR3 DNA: TGTGCCAGCAGTGGGACTAGGATAGAGACCCAGTACTTC; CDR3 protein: CASSGTRIETQYF
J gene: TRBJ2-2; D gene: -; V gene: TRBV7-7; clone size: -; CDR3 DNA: TGTGCTAGCAGCTTAAAACATCCGGGGGCGGGATACACCGGGGAGCTGTTTTTT; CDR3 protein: CASSLKHPGAGYTGELFF
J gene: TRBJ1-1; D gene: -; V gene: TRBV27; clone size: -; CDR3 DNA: TGTGCCAGCAGTTCAATCACGGCGCTTAGGGCTTTCTTT; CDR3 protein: CASSSITALRAFF
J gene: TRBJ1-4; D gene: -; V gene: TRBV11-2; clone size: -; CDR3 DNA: TGTGCCAGCAGCATACGGGATCCACTTAATGAAAAACTGTTTTTT; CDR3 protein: CASSIRDPLNEKLFF
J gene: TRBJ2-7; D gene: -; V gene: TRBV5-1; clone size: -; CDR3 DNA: TGCGCCAGCAGGACGACCGGCGGAGGGGTCGAGCAGTACTTC; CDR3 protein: CASRTTGGGVEQYF
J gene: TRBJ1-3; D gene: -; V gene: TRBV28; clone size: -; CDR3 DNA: TGTGCCAGCAGGACGATGGATGTTAATTTCTACTCTGGAAACACCATATATTTT; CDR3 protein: CASRTMDVNFYSGNTIYF
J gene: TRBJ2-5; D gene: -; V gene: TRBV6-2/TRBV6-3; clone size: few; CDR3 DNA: TGTGCCAGCAGCCAACCTTACAGGGCCGCGTGGGAGACCCAGTACTTC; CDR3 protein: CASSQPYRAAWETQYF
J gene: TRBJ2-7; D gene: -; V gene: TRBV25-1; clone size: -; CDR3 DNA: TGTGCCAGCAGTGAATATGGGTCCAACTACGAGCAGTACTTC; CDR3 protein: CASSEYGSNYEQYF
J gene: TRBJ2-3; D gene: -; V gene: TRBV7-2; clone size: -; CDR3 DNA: TGTGCCAGCAGCTTAGCGGGTGGGACAGATACGCAGTATTTT; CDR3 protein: CASSLAGGTDTQYF
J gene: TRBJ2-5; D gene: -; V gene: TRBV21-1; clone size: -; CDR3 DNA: TGTGCCAGCAGCACGAGCCGGGACAGGGGAATCGAGACCCAGTACTTC; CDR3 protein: CASSTSRDRGIETQYF
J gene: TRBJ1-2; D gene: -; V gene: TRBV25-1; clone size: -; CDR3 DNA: TGTGCCAGCAGTATGTGGGAGAGCTATGGCTACACCTTC; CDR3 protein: CASSMWESYGYTF
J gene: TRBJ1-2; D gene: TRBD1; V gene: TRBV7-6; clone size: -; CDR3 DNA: TGTGCCAGCAGCGCTCGACAGGGGGTGAACTATGGCTACACCTTC; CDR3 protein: CASSARQGVNYGYTF
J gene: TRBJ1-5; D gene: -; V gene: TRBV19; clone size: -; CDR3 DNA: TGTGTCAGTAGTAAGCCCCAAAACTCTGATCAGCCCCAGCATTTT; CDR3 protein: CVSSKPQNSDQPQHF
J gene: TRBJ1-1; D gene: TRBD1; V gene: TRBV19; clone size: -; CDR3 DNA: TGTGCCAGTAGTAACGGACAGGGGAACACTGAAGCTTTCTTT; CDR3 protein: CASSNGQGNTEAFF
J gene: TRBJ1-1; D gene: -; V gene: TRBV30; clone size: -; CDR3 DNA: TGTGCCTGGACTCAGGGACTGAAAAACACTGAAGCTTTCTTT; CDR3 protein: CAWTQGLKNTEAFF
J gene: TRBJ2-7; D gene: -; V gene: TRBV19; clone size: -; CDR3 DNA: TGTGCCAGTAGTAGTGGCGGCAGGGGTCCCTATTCTACCTACGAGCAGTACTTC; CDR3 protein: CASSSGGRGPYSTYEQYF
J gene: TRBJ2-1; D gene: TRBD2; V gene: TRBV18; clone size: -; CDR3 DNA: TGTGCCAGCTCACCTACAGGACTAGCGGGAGGTGAGCAGTTCTTC; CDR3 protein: CASSPTGLAGGEQFF
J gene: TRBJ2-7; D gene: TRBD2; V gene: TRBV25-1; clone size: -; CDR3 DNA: TGTGCCAGCAGTGAAAATAACGTAGCGGGGTACTACGAGCAGTACTTC; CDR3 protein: CASSENNVAGYYEQYF
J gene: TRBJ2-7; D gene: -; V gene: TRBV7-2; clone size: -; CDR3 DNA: TGTGCCAGCAGCTTATGGGACCAGTCCTACGAGCAGTACTTC; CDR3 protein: CASSLWDQSYEQYF
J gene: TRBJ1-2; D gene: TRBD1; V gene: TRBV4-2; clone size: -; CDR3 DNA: TGTGCCAGCAGCCAACAGGGGGCAAACTATGGCTACACCTTC; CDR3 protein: CASSQQGANYGYTF
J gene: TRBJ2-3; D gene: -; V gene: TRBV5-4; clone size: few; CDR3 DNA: TGTGCCAGCAGAAGTGATAGGTCGGCAGATACGCAGTATTTT; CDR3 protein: CASRSDRSADTQYF
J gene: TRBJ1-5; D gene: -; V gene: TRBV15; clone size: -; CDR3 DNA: TGTGCCACCAGCAGAGACTCTCAGCCCCAGCATTTT; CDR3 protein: CATSRDSQPQHF
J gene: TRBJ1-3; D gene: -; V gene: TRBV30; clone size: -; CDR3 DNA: TGTGCCTGGAGTGTAGGGAGAGTTTACTCTGGAAACACCATATATTTT; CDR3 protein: CAWSVGRVYSGNTIYF
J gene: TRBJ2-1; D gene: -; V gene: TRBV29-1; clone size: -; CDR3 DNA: TGCAGCGTAGAACCGGGACTTCTAAACAATGAGCAGTTCTTC; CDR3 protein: CSVEPGLLNNEQFF
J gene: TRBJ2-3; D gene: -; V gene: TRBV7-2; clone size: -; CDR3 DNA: TGTGCCAGCAGCGCCGGGACGACTACAGATACGCAGTATTTT; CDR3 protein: CASSAGTTTDTQYF
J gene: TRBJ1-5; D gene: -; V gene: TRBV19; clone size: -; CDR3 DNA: TGTGCCAGTAGTAGAGGACAGATTCTCAATCAGCCCCAGCATTTT; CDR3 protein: CASSRGQILNQPQHF
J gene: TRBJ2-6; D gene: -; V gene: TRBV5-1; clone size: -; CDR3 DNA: TGCGCCAGCAGCTGGACAGGGACTAGCTCTGGGGCCAACGTCCTGACTTTC; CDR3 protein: CASSWTGTSSGANVLTF
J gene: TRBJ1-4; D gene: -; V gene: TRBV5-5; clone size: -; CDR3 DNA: TGTGCCAGCAGCTCCGGGCCTAATGAAAAACTGTTTTTT; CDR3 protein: CASSSGPNEKLFF
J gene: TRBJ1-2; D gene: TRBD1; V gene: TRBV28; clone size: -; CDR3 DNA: TGTGCCAGCCTCTCCACCCGACAGGGGACCTATGGCTACACCTTC; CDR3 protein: CASLSTRQGTYGYTF
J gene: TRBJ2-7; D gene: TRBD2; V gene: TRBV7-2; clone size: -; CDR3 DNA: TGTGCCAGCAGGCCGGATACTAGCGGGAGGCCCTACGAGCAGTACTTC; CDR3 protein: CASRPDTSGRPYEQYF
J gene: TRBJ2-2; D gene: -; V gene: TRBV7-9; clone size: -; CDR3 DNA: TGTGCCAGCAGCTTAAGCGACGGGGACCCCGGGGAGCTGTTTTTT; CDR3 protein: CASSLSDGDPGELFF
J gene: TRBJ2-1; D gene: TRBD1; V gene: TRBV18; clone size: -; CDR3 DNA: TGTGCCAGCTCACCTAGACAGGGGGCAAATACCTACAATGAGCAGTTCTTC; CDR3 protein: CASSPRQGANTYNEQFF
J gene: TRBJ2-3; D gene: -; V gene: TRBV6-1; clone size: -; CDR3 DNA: TGTGCCAGCAGTGAAGGGCGCGCAGATACGCAGTATTTT; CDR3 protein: CASSEGRADTQYF
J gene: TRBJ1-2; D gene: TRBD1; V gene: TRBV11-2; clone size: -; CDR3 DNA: TGTGCCAGCAGCCCGCAACAGGGGATGAATGGCTACACCTTC; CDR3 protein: CASSPQQGMNGYTF
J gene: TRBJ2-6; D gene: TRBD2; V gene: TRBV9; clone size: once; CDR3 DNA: TGTGCCAGCAGCGTAGGAGCGGGAGGGCCCGCTGGGGCCAACGTCCTGACTTTC; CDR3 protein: CASSVGAGGPAGANVLTF
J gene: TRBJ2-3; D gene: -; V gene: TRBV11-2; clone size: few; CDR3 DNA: TGTGCCAGCAGCTCCGTCAGAAGACATACGCAGTATTTT; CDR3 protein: CASSSVRRHTQYF
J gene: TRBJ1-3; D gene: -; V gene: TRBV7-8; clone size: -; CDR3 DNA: TGTGCCAGCAGGGCCGCCGGAAACACCATATATTTT; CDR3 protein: CASRAAGNTIYF
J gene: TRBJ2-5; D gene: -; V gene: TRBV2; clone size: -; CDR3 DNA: TGTGCCAGTGCCCGGGGGTTGCTAGAGACCCAGTACTTC; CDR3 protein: CASARGLLETQYF